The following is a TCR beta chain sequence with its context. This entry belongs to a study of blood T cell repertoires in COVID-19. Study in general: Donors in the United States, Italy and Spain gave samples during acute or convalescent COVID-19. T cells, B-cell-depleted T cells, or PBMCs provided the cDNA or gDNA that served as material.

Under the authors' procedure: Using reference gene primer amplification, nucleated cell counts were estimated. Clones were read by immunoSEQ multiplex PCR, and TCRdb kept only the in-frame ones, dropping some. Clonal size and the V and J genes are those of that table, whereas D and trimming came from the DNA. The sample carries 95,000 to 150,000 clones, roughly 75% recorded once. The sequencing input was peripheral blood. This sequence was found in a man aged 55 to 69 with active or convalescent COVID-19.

CDR3 DNA sequence: TGCGCCAGCACTCCTGGAGCAGGGGGCACTGAAGCTTTCTTT. The encoded protein is CASTPGAGGTEAFF. V gene TRBV5-1 combines with J gene TRBJ1-1; 7 bases align to TRBD1. CDR1 is SGHRS and CDR2 is YFSETQ in the germline V gene. With V trimmed by 6 bases and J by 4 bases, 9 bases remained unmatched. This CDR3 contains 14 residues.